The 17 T cell receptor beta chains in this list originate from one sample, sequenced in a study of molecular identifiers for immune sequencing clone quantification. In TCRdb, the PCR reads were re-called with MiXCR into one record per CDR3 protein. The sample records a few hundred thousand distinct CDR3 sequences, over 20% being singletons. The source material was naive CD8+ T cells from blood, with Jurkat cell RNA spiked in. Subset of the sample: FACS-sorted CD8+CD4-CCR7+CD45RA+ naive T cells. Every receptor here comes from a human donor in good health. Some libraries in this study had Jurkat cell RNA spiked in.

The V call is TRBV20-1, the J call TRBJ2-3; the match to TRBD1 covers 11 bases. The length of the CDR3 is 15 residues. V gave up 1 base and J gave up 4 bases; unmatched junction bases: 4. Per the germline V gene, CDR1 is DFQATT and CDR2 is SNEGSKA (reference sequence). CDR3 coding DNA: TGCAGTGCTAGAGCGGGGACAGGGGGTGCAGATACGCAGTATTTT. The encoded protein is CSARAGTGGADTQYF.

A word on this clonotype: Germline and junction disagree at one end, which may indicate a read error. The J gene is TRBJ2-7, the V gene TRBV10-3, with D unclear. The CDR3 has 14 amino acids. The germline V gene encodes CDR1 ENHRY and CDR2 SYGVKD. This CDR3 reads CAVSEVGSSYEQYF. The CDR3 DNA is TGTGCCGTCAGTGAAGTCGGTAGCTCCTACGAGCAGTACTTC.

The CDR3 spells CASSIYRDGTGVLFF. Here the CDR3 DNA reads TGTGCCAGCAGCATATACAGGGATGGCACCGGGGTGTTGTTTTTT. The chain is built from TRBV9 and TRBJ2-2; TRBD1 might be the D (6 bases). The CDR3 is 15 residues long. The V end was cut by 4 bases, the J end by 15 bases, with 25 bases between. Germline V gives CDR1 SGDLS, CDR2 YYNGEE.

In the case of this clonotype: This may stem from a read error, because a much larger clone lies one nucleotide away. The rearrangement uses TRBV20-1 and TRBJ2-3, with 13 nucleotides matching TRBD2. This CDR3 is built from 16 residues. Germline CDR1 and CDR2: DFQATT and SNEGSKA (reference sequence). CDR3 protein: CSATPMTSGGSDKQYF. CDR3 sequence (DNA): TGCAGTGCCACCCCGATGACTAGCGGGGGGTCGGATAAGCAGTATTTT.

In its sample, this clonotype was seen many times. V is TRBV28 and J is TRBJ1-4, with D unclear. Germline-derived CDR1 and CDR2 are MDHEN and SYDVKM. Trimming shortened V by 2 bases and J by 8 bases, and 18 bases separated the two germline ends. This CDR3 has 16 residues. The CDR3 protein is CASSLTLGLPFEKLFF. The CDR3 DNA reads as TGTGCCAGCAGTTTAACACTGGGTTTGCCCTTCGAAAAACTGTTTTTT.

As concerns this clonotype: At one of its ends the junction is not consistent with the germline gene, which may arise from a read error. This rearrangement joins TRBV7-7 to TRBJ2-2; D assignment may be TRBD1 or TRBD2 (5 bases each). The CDR3 runs 15 residues. Germline-derived CDR1 and CDR2 are SSHAT and FNYEAQ (reference sequence). The CDR3 spells CASSYRGENTGELFF. The CDR3 coding sequence is TGTGCTAGCAGCTATAGAGGGGAGAACACCGGGGAGCTGTTTTTT.

The genes are TRBV12-3 or TRBV12-4 and TRBJ2-2; 11 bases match TRBD2. There are 15 residues in the CDR3. J lost 6 bases, V lost 5 bases, and 5 bases had no gene match. CDR3 loop: CASSSSGRGAGELFF. For the CDR3, the DNA is TGTGCCAGCAGTAGTAGCGGGAGGGGTGCCGGGGAGCTGTTTTTT.

CDR3 loop: CASSYLWGVGTDTQYF. CDR3 nucleotides: TGTGCCAGCAGTTACTTGTGGGGAGTTGGAACAGATACGCAGTATTTT. V and J are TRBV6-2 or TRBV6-3 and TRBJ2-3; D might be TRBD2 (5 bases). CDR1 is MNHEY, CDR2 SVGEGT, per germline. This CDR3 is 16 amino acids long. Trimming took off 1 base at V and 3 bases at J, with 14 bases between the two ends.

Details on this clonotype: This may arise from a read error, as a much more abundant clone is one base away. The genes are TRBV5-6 and TRBJ2-5, with D tentatively TRBD1 (6 bases). Germline loops: CDR1 SGHDT, CDR2 YYEEEE. The CDR3 runs to 15 residues. In DNA form, the CDR3 reads TGTGCCGGCAGCTTGGGGGCTGGATTTCAAGAGACCCAGTACTTC. Its translation is CAGSLGAGFQETQYF.

The rearrangement links TRBV27 to TRBJ2-7; 12 positions match TRBD2. The CDR3 is 17 amino acids. V trimming: 5 bases; J trimming: 5 bases; junction bases outside the gene matches: 13. Per the germline V gene, CDR1 is MNHEY and CDR2 is SMNVEV (reference sequence). The CDR3 region has the DNA TGTGCCAGCAGTCCATGGGCGGGGGCTAGCGGGAGGGACGAGCAGTACTTC. It translates to CASSPWAGASGRDEQYF.

The rearrangement joins TRBV7-6 to TRBJ2-1; D is perhaps TRBD2 (6 bases). Trimming took 0 bases from V and 5 from J, leaving 17 bases between them. CDR1 is SGHVS, CDR2 FNYEAQ, per germline. CDR3 length: 17 amino acids. CDR3 region: CASSLAPWGELHNEQFF. The CDR3 bases are TGTGCCAGCAGCTTAGCGCCATGGGGGGAGCTACACAATGAGCAGTTCTTC.

This clonotype was counted a few times. The rearrangement links TRBV19 to TRBJ2-7; 7 bases are shared with TRBD1. Germline CDR1 and CDR2: LNHDA and SQIVND (reference sequence). V trimming: 8 bases; J trimming: 7 bases; junction bases outside the gene matches: 5. The CDR3 totals 11 residues. The CDR3 sequence is CASSTGLEQYF. The CDR3 DNA reads TGTGCCAGTTCGACAGGGCTAGAGCAGTACTTC.

This clonotype was observed a few times. J is TRBJ2-7 and V is TRBV19; 9 bases fit TRBD1. Germline V gene data show CDR1 as LNHDA and CDR2 as SQIVND (reference sequence). The CDR3 consists of 15 residues. The V and J ends lost 4 bases and 5 bases, in that order; junction bases with no gene match: 9. The CDR3 region has the DNA TGTGCCAGTAGTAATCCGGGACAGGGCAAGGACGAGCAGTACTTC. Amino acids: CASSNPGQGKDEQYF.

Details on this clonotype: A much larger clone sits a single nucleotide away, making a read error possible. This chain connects TRBV6-6 to TRBJ2-3, with 9 bases fitting TRBD2. Germline V CDR1 and CDR2: MNHNY, SVGAGI (reference sequence). With 8 bases clipped from V and 2 bases from J, the junction kept 5 bases outside the gene matches. The CDR3 extends over 14 amino acids. CDR3 bases: TGTGCCAGCTGTTTAGCGGGAGTCACAGATACGCAGTATTTT. Translating gives CASCLAGVTDTQYF.

This clonotype was seen ten or more times. The chain has TRBV4-3 and TRBJ1-4; tentative D call: TRBD1 (5 bases). There are 12 residues in the CDR3. Trimming stripped 5 bases from V and 8 bases from J, with 9 bases between. The V gene's germline CDR1 is LGHNA and CDR2 YSLEER. DNA of the CDR3: TGCGCCAGCAGCTCGGGGACCGAAAAACTGTTTTTT. Translating gives CASSSGTEKLFF.

The V call is TRBV6-2 or TRBV6-3, the J call TRBJ1-2, with D unclear. The CDR3 is 12 amino acids. Germline values: CDR1 MNHEY, CDR2 SVGEGT. The V and J ends lost 0 bases and 4 bases respectively, with 3 bases between them. CDR3 sequence: CASSYSLYGYTF. CDR3 in DNA: TGTGCCAGCAGTTACTCGCTCTATGGCTACACCTTC.

This clonotype was observed many times. The CDR3 DNA sequence: TGTGCCAGCAGCAGCGCCTCCATCGCCAAAAACATTCAGTACTTC. It encodes CASSSASIAKNIQYF. This chain links TRBV7-9 with TRBJ2-4; D gene uncertain. The germline V gene has CDR1 SEHNR and CDR2 FQNEAQ (reference sequence). The CDR3 runs to 15 residues. Trimming removed 5 bases from V and 1 base from J, with 12 bases in between.